One and the same sample provided the 27 T cell receptor beta chains below, sequenced in a study of cytomegalovirus exposure and HLA in healthy donors. PCR employed 60 Vbeta and 13 Jbeta primers. TCRdb keeps only in-frame clones here, not all; method: immunoSEQ multiplex PCR. The repertoire includes a few hundred thousand clones, 60% to 85% of them detected once, and less than 20% sits in the top ten. The sample comprised PBMCs. These receptors came from a man aged 40-49 years in good health and CMV-seronegative.

V usage is TRBV10-3 and J usage is TRBJ1-5; the match to TRBD1 covers 7 bases. Germline CDR1 reads ENHRY; CDR2 reads SYGVKD. This CDR3 has 17 residues. V dropped 5 bases and J dropped 3; count of bases not matched to a gene: 13. The CDR3 coding sequence is TGTGCCATCAGTCCCACGAAGGGGACAGCTTACAATCAGCCCCAGCATTTT. Protein: CAISPTKGTAYNQPQHF.

This chain links TRBV19 with TRBJ2-1; 9 bases match TRBD2. The trim removed 6 bases at V and 3 bases at J, leaving 3 bases unmatched. The germline V gene encodes CDR1 LNHDA and CDR2 SQIVND (reference sequence). The CDR3 length is 14 residues. This CDR3 is CASRRGGSYNEQFF. CDR3 bases: TGTGCCAGTAGGCGGGGGGGCAGCTACAATGAGCAGTTCTTC.

The chain joins TRBV2 to TRBJ1-5, with D perhaps matching TRBD1 (6 bases). This CDR3 comprises 16 residues. CDR1 SNHLY and CDR2 FYNNEI come from the germline V gene. Trimming shortened V by 5 bases and J by 5 bases, and 19 bases separated the two germline ends. CDR3 protein: CASSFERTVGDQPQHF. DNA for the CDR3: TGTGCCAGCAGTTTTGAAAGGACAGTTGGCGATCAGCCCCAGCATTTT.

The gene calls are TRBV29-1 and TRBJ2-3; maybe TRBD1 (6 bases). In germline, CDR1 is SQVTM, CDR2 ANQGSEA. CDR3 length equals 13 residues. V shed 2 bases and J shed 7 bases, with 13 bases lying between them. The CDR3 sequence: CSVENREFYTQYF. CDR3 in DNA: TGCAGCGTTGAAAACAGGGAATTCTATACGCAGTATTTT.

The genes are TRBV6-1 and TRBJ1-5, with D maybe TRBD1 (6 bases). Trimming left V 3 bases short and J 7 bases short, with 13 bases between. This CDR3 has 14 residues. Germline CDR1 MNHNS, CDR2 SASEGT. The CDR3 here is CASSEGPQGQPQHF. CDR3 nucleotides: TGTGCCAGCAGTGAGGGACCCCAGGGGCAGCCCCAGCATTTT.

This clone appeared a single time. The chain couples TRBV5-4 to TRBJ2-7, with TRBD1 matching over 9 bases. J was trimmed by 6 bases and V by 4 bases; bases with no gene match: 11. Germline CDR1 SGHNT, CDR2 YYREEE (reference sequence). This CDR3 is 15 amino acids long. DNA for the CDR3: TGTGCCAGCAGCCAGGACAGGGGCCCTTCCCGCGAGCAGTACTTC. Encoded protein: CASSQDRGPSREQYF.

Regarding this clone: One junction end disagrees with the germline gene, perhaps due to a read error. The CDR3 here is CSSMPGGGTGELFF. In DNA form, the CDR3 reads TGTTCCAGCATGCCGGGAGGAGGTACCGGGGAGCTGTTTTTT. This chain joins TRBV7-9 and TRBJ2-2; 7 bases are shared with TRBD2. The CDR3 extends over 14 amino acids. CDR1 SEHNR and CDR2 FQNEAQ come from the germline V gene (reference sequence).

The chain is built from TRBV5-1 and TRBJ1-2; 7 nucleotides align to TRBD1. Germline CDR1 is SGHRS and CDR2 is YFSETQ. This CDR3 region has 14 residues. V was clipped by 6 bases and J by 3 bases; unmatched bases: 8. The CDR3 protein is CASTYDRDHYGYTF. The CDR3 DNA is TGCGCCAGCACCTATGACAGGGATCACTATGGCTACACCTTC.

V is TRBV5-5 and J is TRBJ2-5; 7 positions match TRBD2. The ends lost 0 bases at V and 1 base at J; junction bases unmatched: 3. Per the germline V gene, CDR1 is SGHKS and CDR2 is YYEKEE (reference sequence). The CDR3 extends over 15 amino acids. Here the CDR3 reads CASSLAGGPQETQYF. The CDR3 coding sequence is TGTGCCAGCAGCTTGGCGGGGGGTCCCCAAGAGACCCAGTACTTC.

The chain links TRBV7-2 to TRBJ1-1; TRBD1 matches at 8 bases. Germline V gene lookup returns CDR1 SGHTA and CDR2 FQGNSA. The V gene end was trimmed by 5 bases and the J gene end by 1 base; junction bases not matched to a gene: 6. The CDR3 covers 15 residues. CDR3 protein: CASSLGDRRNTEAFF. The CDR3 nucleotides read TGTGCCAGCAGCCTAGGGGACAGGAGGAACACTGAAGCTTTCTTT.

A few counts support this clone. The chain links TRBV5-1 to TRBJ1-1; the D gene is possibly TRBD1 (5 bases). The CDR3 consists of 14 residues. Trimming shortened V by 7 bases and J by 1 base, and 14 bases separated the two germline ends. The germline V gene has CDR1 SGHRS and CDR2 YFSETQ. CDR3 protein: CASGFGGSNTEAFF. The CDR3 DNA is TGCGCCAGCGGGTTCGGGGGTTCGAACACTGAAGCTTTCTTT.

The chain couples TRBV5-6 to TRBJ2-5; 8 bases line up with TRBD1. The germline V gene has CDR1 SGHDT and CDR2 YYEEEE. J gave up 2 bases and V 4 bases, and 10 bases lay outside the gene matches. The CDR3 loop spans 16 amino acids. The CDR3 loop is CASSQVRTGGQETQYF. As DNA, the CDR3 is TGTGCCAGCAGCCAGGTTAGAACAGGGGGTCAAGAGACCCAGTACTTC.

V is TRBV28 and J is TRBJ2-7; D remains ambiguous. The CDR3 contains 12 residues. Germline V CDR1 and CDR2: MDHEN, SYDVKM. The V and J ends lost 5 bases and 2 bases respectively, with 7 bases between them. The CDR3 sequence: CASSPPAYEQYF. As DNA, the CDR3 is TGTGCCAGCAGTCCCCCGGCCTACGAGCAGTACTTC.

This clone occurred once. The chain uses TRBV18 and TRBJ2-6, with TRBD1 matching 7 bases. This CDR3 is 17 amino acids long. The J segment lost 2 bases and the V segment lost 4 bases, leaving 8 bases of the junction unmatched. Germline V gene lookup returns CDR1 KGHSH and CDR2 LQKENI. For the CDR3, the DNA is TGTGCCAGCTCACAGACAGGGATTTTGACTGGGGCCAACGTCCTGACTTTC. Amino acids: CASSQTGILTGANVLTF.

The chain uses TRBV2 and TRBJ2-3, with D possibly TRBD2 on 5 matching bases. The CDR3 is 12 amino acids. Germline values: CDR1 SNHLY, CDR2 FYNNEI. V gave up 6 bases and J gave up 5 bases, with 9 bases separating them. The chain's CDR3 is CASRGRGDTQYF. CDR3 nucleotides: TGTGCCAGCAGGGGCCGGGGAGATACGCAGTATTTT.

This chain joins TRBV4-1 and TRBJ2-5, with TRBD2 identical over 8 bases. Trimming at V came to 0 bases and at J to 2 bases, leaving 2 bases not matched to a gene. The CDR3 sequence is 15 residues long. The V gene's germline CDR1 is MGHRA and CDR2 YSYEKL. The CDR3, as DNA: TGCGCCAGCAGCCAAGATCGGGGGGGGCAAGAGACCCAGTACTTC. Translating gives CASSQDRGGQETQYF.

Comments on this clone: Other DNA sequences in this sample translate to the same CDR3. The genes are TRBV11-2 and TRBJ2-7; D is uncertain. The germline V and J ends were trimmed by 3 bases and 0 bases, with 3 bases remaining between them. From germline, CDR1 is SGHAT and CDR2 FQNNGV. The CDR3 is made up of 12 amino acids. CDR3 DNA: TGTGCCAGCAGCTTCAACTCCTACGAGCAGTACTTC. This translates into CASSFNSYEQYF.

The chain recombines TRBV29-1 with TRBJ2-1; 8 nucleotides match TRBD1. The CDR3 is made up of 15 amino acids. The germline V gene encodes CDR1 SQVTM and CDR2 ANQGSEA. V lost 4 bases to trimming and J lost 4 bases; unmatched junction nucleotides: 9. The CDR3 nucleotides are TGCAGCGTTGGCCCCTACAGGGGGGATTACAATGAGCAGTTCTTC. Translation: CSVGPYRGDYNEQFF.

V and J are TRBV2 and TRBJ1-2; TRBD1 matches 10 bases. Germline V gene data show CDR1 as SNHLY and CDR2 as FYNNEI. Trimming removed 9 bases from V and 8 bases from J; junction bases left unmatched: 3. The CDR3 has 11 amino acids. This CDR3 reads CASGTGVGYTF. The CDR3 coding sequence is TGTGCCAGTGGGACAGGGGTCGGCTACACCTTC.

The gene calls are TRBV19 and TRBJ2-1; no clear D gene. The CDR3 totals 12 residues. The V and J ends lost 2 bases and 10 bases respectively, with 9 bases between them. In germline, CDR1 is LNHDA, CDR2 SQIVND (reference sequence). DNA for the CDR3: TGTGCCAGTAGTATAAACTACCCGGAGCAGTTCTTC. It codes for CASSINYPEQFF.

The CDR3 DNA reads as TGCAGTGCTACCTTAGAGAATGAGCAGTTCTTC. This codes for CSATLENEQFF. This chain links TRBV20-1 with TRBJ2-1, with D unclear. The germline V and J ends were trimmed by 4 bases and 7 bases, with 8 bases remaining between them. The germline V gene encodes CDR1 DFQATT and CDR2 SNEGSKA (reference sequence). The CDR3 totals 11 residues.

The CDR3 reads CSGSAGTTDTQYF. The CDR3 DNA is TGCAGCGGATCAGCGGGAACCACAGATACGCAGTATTTT. The rearrangement uses TRBV29-1 and TRBJ2-3; 7 bases agree with TRBD2. There are 13 residues in the CDR3. V shed 7 bases, J shed 2 bases, and the junction held 6 bases outside the gene matches. Germline V gives CDR1 SQVTM, CDR2 ANQGSEA.

The CDR3 protein is CASRRTGVDTQYF. Here the CDR3 DNA reads TGTGCCAGTAGAAGGACAGGGGTGGATACGCAGTATTTT. The chain recombines TRBV19 with TRBJ2-3; 9 nucleotides match TRBD1. The germline gives CDR1 LNHDA, CDR2 SQIVND (reference sequence). Unmatched junction bases numbered 4, after V lost 6 bases and J lost 6 bases. The CDR3 is 13 residues long. The whole variable domain, filled in from reference TRBV19 and TRBJ2-3, reads DGGITQSPKYLFRKEGQNVTLSCEQNLNHDAMYWYRQDPGQGLRLIYYSQIVNDFQKGDIAEGYSVSREKKESFPLTVTSAQKNPTAFYLCASRRTGVDTQYFGPGTRLTVL.

Only a few counts were recorded for this clone. V is TRBV27 and J is TRBJ2-7, with TRBD2 identical over 9 bases. Looked up from germline, CDR1 is MNHEY and CDR2 is SMNVEV (reference sequence). This CDR3 comprises 14 residues. Trimming at V came to 6 bases and at J to 1 base, leaving 4 bases not matched to a gene. CDR3 residues: CASSRTSDSYEQYF. The CDR3 DNA sequence: TGTGCCAGCAGCCGGACTAGCGATTCCTACGAGCAGTACTTC.

The rearrangement joins TRBV4-2 to TRBJ2-3, with 7 bases fitting TRBD2. Germline CDR1 reads LGHNA; CDR2 reads YNFKEQ. The ends lost 0 bases at V and 9 bases at J; junction bases unmatched: 21. The CDR3 length is 19 residues. The CDR3 DNA reads as TGTGCCAGCAGCCAAGAGGATTTCGTAGGCGGGGGTACGTTGGGGACGCAGTATTTT. It encodes CASSQEDFVGGGTLGTQYF.

V usage is TRBV27 and J usage is TRBJ2-7, with no clear D. Trimming pared 6 bases from V and 7 bases from J, leaving 10 bases between. CDR3 length: 11 residues. Per the germline V gene, CDR1 is MNHEY and CDR2 is SMNVEV (reference sequence). CDR3 region: CASSFGGEQYF. CDR3 nucleotide sequence: TGTGCCAGCAGCTTCGGCGGAGAGCAGTACTTC.

This chain links TRBV9 with TRBJ1-1; tentatively, D is TRBD1 (5 bases). V was shortened by 1 base and J by 2 bases, with 15 bases between the two germline ends. The CDR3 loop spans 16 amino acids. Per germline, CDR1 SGDLS and CDR2 YYNGEE. CDR3 bases: TGTGCCAGCAGCGTAAAGCCGGTGGGGCTCAACACTGAAGCTTTCTTT. Amino acid sequence: CASSVKPVGLNTEAFF.